These 26 T cell receptor beta chains came from one sample sequenced in a study of blood T cell repertoires in COVID-19. Measured with immunoSEQ multiplex PCR; TCRdb has only the in-frame clones, and not every one. This sample has about 68,000 clones, with nearly 90% found just once. The sample taken for sequencing was peripheral blood. The receptors shown here come from a woman in her fifties or sixties with COVID-19, enrolled during active disease.

The chain links TRBV5-1 to TRBJ2-1; 13 bases align to TRBD2. CDR1 is SGHRS, CDR2 YFSETQ, per germline. V trimming: 5 bases; J trimming: 9 bases; junction bases outside the gene matches: 5. This CDR3 is 14 amino acids long. CDR3 region: CASRLAGGLGEQFF. CDR3 DNA sequence: TGCGCCAGCAGACTAGCGGGAGGGCTCGGTGAGCAGTTCTTC.

The V gene is TRBV30, the J gene TRBJ2-5; maybe TRBD2 (6 bases). The CDR3 consists of 12 residues. Germline CDR1 GTSNPN, CDR2 SVGIG (reference sequence). Trimming took off 8 bases at V and 1 base at J, with 11 bases between the two ends. DNA of the CDR3: TGTGCCGCGGGGACGAGCCAAGAGACCCAGTACTTC. Its translation: CAAGTSQETQYF.

This rearrangement joins TRBV27 to TRBJ2-7; TRBD1 matches 8 bases. This CDR3 region has 17 residues. With 3 bases clipped from V and 4 bases from J, the junction kept 14 bases outside the gene matches. Germline V gives CDR1 MNHEY, CDR2 SMNVEV (reference sequence). Written as DNA, the CDR3 is TGTGCCAGCAGTTTTCGGCAGGGGGCGAACAGCGGGTACGAGCAGTACTTC. This encodes CASSFRQGANSGYEQYF.

The chain has TRBV19 and TRBJ1-5; D possibly corresponds to TRBD1 (6 bases). V was cut by 3 bases and J by 6 bases, with 15 bases left in between. The CDR3 is 15 amino acids. Per germline, CDR1 LNHDA and CDR2 SQIVND (reference sequence). CDR3: CASSMDRLGPQPQHF. The CDR3, as DNA: TGTGCCAGTAGTATGGACAGACTCGGACCTCAGCCCCAGCATTTT. Full variable domain (remainder filled in from reference TRBV19 and TRBJ1-5): DGGITQSPKYLFRKEGQNVTLSCEQNLNHDAMYWYRQDPGQGLRLIYYSQIVNDFQKGDIAEGYSVSREKKESFPLTVTSAQKNPTAFYLCASSMDRLGPQPQHFGDGTRLSIL.

The rearrangement joins TRBV4-1 to TRBJ2-1; D possibly corresponds to TRBD1 (7 bases). Germline V gives CDR1 MGHRA, CDR2 YSYEKL. Trimming took off 1 base at V and 6 bases at J, with 22 bases between the two ends. This CDR3 comprises 18 residues. This CDR3 is CASSQGGHPGGLINEQFF. The CDR3 bases are TGCGCCAGCAGCCAAGGGGGACACCCAGGGGGGTTGATCAATGAGCAGTTCTTC.

The rearrangement joins TRBV5-4 to TRBJ2-7, with D hard to call. The CDR3 has 15 residues. V lost 0 bases to trimming and J lost 0 bases, with 10 bases between them. The V gene's germline CDR1 is SGHNT and CDR2 YYREEE (reference sequence). The CDR3 sequence is CASSLGGRSSYEQYF. In DNA form, the CDR3 reads TGTGCCAGCAGCTTGGGTGGAAGGAGCTCCTACGAGCAGTACTTC.

This rearrangement joins TRBV28 to TRBJ1-5; D unclear. CDR3 length: 11 residues. Deletions cut 10 bases from V and 6 bases from J, with 10 bases between. The germline gives CDR1 MDHEN, CDR2 SYDVKM. CDR3 bases: TGTGCCACCCTTGGAGGTCAGCCCCAGCATTTT. Amino acid sequence: CATLGGQPQHF.

This chain links TRBV19 with TRBJ1-2; a weak D match, TRBD1 (5 bases). This CDR3 contains 15 residues. CDR1 is LNHDA and CDR2 is SQIVND in the germline V gene (reference sequence). The V end lost 5 bases, the J end lost 0 bases, and 13 bases lay between the germline ends. The CDR3 region has the DNA TGTGCCAGTAGTCCGCTGGGGGGAGCTAACTATGGCTACACCTTC. Protein sequence: CASSPLGGANYGYTF.

The table lists this clone with a few counts. V is TRBV5-1 and J is TRBJ2-2; D remains unclear. The CDR3 extends over 15 amino acids. V dropped 0 bases and J dropped 0 bases, with 6 bases sitting between them. The germline V gene encodes CDR1 SGHRS and CDR2 YFSETQ. CDR3 DNA: TGCGCCAGCAGCTTGGCGCTAGCGAACACCGGGGAGCTGTTTTTT. Protein product: CASSLALANTGELFF.

This clone came up a few times. This chain joins TRBV2 and TRBJ1-2; D unresolved. The CDR3 extends over 16 amino acids. Germline V gene lookup returns CDR1 SNHLY and CDR2 FYNNEI. Trimming removed 7 bases at V and 3 bases at J, with 21 bases between. In nucleotides, the CDR3 is TGTGCCAGCACCCCTGACCGCCTCAGCGGGGACTATGGCTACACCTTC. This sequence encodes CASTPDRLSGDYGYTF.

The V and J genes are TRBV4-1 and TRBJ2-3; 12 bases are shared with TRBD2. V lost 4 bases, J lost 0 bases, and 5 bases stayed unmatched. Germline CDR1 and CDR2: MGHRA and YSYEKL. This CDR3 is 17 amino acids long. CDR3 loop: CASSRGGLAGSTDTQYF. CDR3 sequence (DNA): TGCGCCAGCAGCCGAGGGGGACTAGCGGGTAGCACAGATACGCAGTATTTT.

This sequence joins TRBV19 and TRBJ1-5, with no clear D. The CDR3 has 13 residues. V was cut by 1 base and J by 5 bases, with 6 bases left in between. Germline values: CDR1 LNHDA, CDR2 SQIVND (reference sequence). CDR3 loop: CASSIGVHQPQHF. CDR3 coding DNA: TGTGCCAGTAGTATAGGAGTTCATCAGCCCCAGCATTTT.

The chain couples TRBV15 to TRBJ2-3, with a tentative D call TRBD2 (6 bases). With 4 bases removed from V and 4 bases from J, the gap between germline ends came to 12 bases. The CDR3 loop spans 14 amino acids. Germline CDR1 reads LNHNV; CDR2 reads YYDKDF (reference sequence). The CDR3 sequence is CATSTSLAADTQYF. CDR3 sequence (DNA): TGTGCCACCAGCACTTCCTTAGCGGCAGATACGCAGTATTTT.

V usage is TRBV3-1 (or the pseudogene TRBV3-2) and J usage is TRBJ1-2, with 8 positions matching TRBD1. The CDR3 loop spans 18 amino acids. Germline CDR1 LGHDT, CDR2 YNNKEL (reference sequence). Germline trimming cut 0 bases from V and 7 bases from J; bases unmatched to any gene: 16. The CDR3: CASSQEELARDRPRGYTF. DNA of the CDR3: TGTGCCAGCAGCCAAGAAGAGTTAGCCCGGGACAGGCCTCGTGGCTACACCTTC.

This sequence joins TRBV19 and TRBJ2-7; the match to TRBD2 covers 9 bases. The V segment lost 4 bases and the J segment 2 bases; nucleotides outside the gene matches: 6. The CDR3 covers 15 residues. Per the germline V gene, CDR1 is LNHDA and CDR2 is SQIVND (reference sequence). CDR3 bases: TGTGCCAGTAGTAGTCGGAGCGGGAGGACCTACGAGCAGTACTTC. Its protein product is CASSSRSGRTYEQYF.

V gene TRBV11-3 combines with J gene TRBJ2-7; D not resolved. Deletions cut 2 bases from V and 6 bases from J, with 14 bases between. The CDR3 consists of 14 residues. Germline V gene data show CDR1 as SGHNT and CDR2 as YENEEA. CDR3 in amino acids: CASSLTQASGEQYF. CDR3 coding DNA: TGTGCCAGCAGCTTAACCCAGGCTTCCGGCGAGCAGTACTTC.

This clone was counted once. The chain is built from TRBV7-2 and TRBJ2-2; 7 positions match TRBD2. Germline values: CDR1 SGHTA, CDR2 FQGNSA. J gave up 1 base and V 3 bases, and 2 bases lay outside the gene matches. This CDR3 has 15 residues. The CDR3 is CASSFGGGNTGELFF. The CDR3 nucleotides are TGTGCCAGCAGCTTCGGCGGGGGGAACACCGGGGAGCTGTTTTTT.

This clone was found once. J is TRBJ2-3 and V is TRBV5-1, with 9 bases aligning to TRBD1. The CDR3 is made up of 16 amino acids. The J segment lost 3 bases and the V segment lost 3 bases, leaving 8 bases of the junction unmatched. Per the germline V gene, CDR1 is SGHRS and CDR2 is YFSETQ. CDR3 in DNA: TGCGCCAGCAGCTGGACCGGGACAGGGATAACAGATACGCAGTATTTT. It translates to CASSWTGTGITDTQYF.

This rearrangement joins TRBV28 to TRBJ2-4, with 7 bases fitting TRBD2. The CDR3 is 14 residues long. CDR1 is MDHEN, CDR2 SYDVKM, per germline. Trimming cost V 5 bases and J 8 bases; bases outside gene matches: 9. The CDR3, as DNA: TGTGCCAGCAGTGGGGTGAAAAGCGGGGACATTCAGTACTTC. This sequence encodes CASSGVKSGDIQYF.

This chain connects TRBV20-1 to TRBJ2-7, with 7 bases lining up with TRBD1. CDR3 length: 11 amino acids. Germline loops: CDR1 DFQATT, CDR2 SNEGSKA (reference sequence). CDR3: CSQGQPYEQYF. Here the CDR3 DNA reads TGCAGCCAGGGACAGCCGTACGAGCAGTACTTC.

V and J are TRBV7-2 and TRBJ2-7, with 9 bases that match TRBD2. The CDR3 is 14 residues long. Losses at the gene ends were 3 bases for V and 1 base for J; bases not matched to a gene: 1. Per the germline V gene, CDR1 is SGHTA and CDR2 is FQGNSA. For the CDR3, the DNA is TGTGCCAGCAGCTTTAGCGGGGGATCCTACGAGCAGTACTTC. Translating gives CASSFSGGSYEQYF.

The chain combines TRBV3-1 (or the pseudogene TRBV3-2) with TRBJ1-2, with TRBD1 identical over 10 bases. The germline gives CDR1 LGHDT, CDR2 YNNKEL (reference sequence). The CDR3 length is 15 residues. Trimming took 3 bases from V and 5 from J; bases not matched to a gene: 6. CDR3 sequence reads: CASSQTGGRGYGYTF. For the CDR3, the DNA is TGTGCCAGCAGCCAGACAGGGGGCAGAGGGTATGGCTACACCTTC.

This rearrangement joins TRBV3-1 (or the pseudogene TRBV3-2) to TRBJ2-7, with TRBD2 matching over 10 bases. Germline V gene lookup returns CDR1 LGHDT and CDR2 YNNKEL (reference sequence). V shed 4 bases and J 4 bases; nucleotides not matched to a gene: 7. This CDR3 has 15 residues. DNA of the CDR3: TGTGCCAGCAGCCGCCGGGGACTAGCGCCATACGAGCAGTACTTC. Amino acid sequence: CASSRRGLAPYEQYF.

This chain connects TRBV4-3 to TRBJ2-7; the match to TRBD1 covers 9 bases. The CDR3 covers 14 residues. V lost 4 bases to trimming and J lost 4 bases; unmatched junction nucleotides: 5. Germline V gene sequence: CDR1 LGHNA, CDR2 YSLEER. In nucleotides, the CDR3 is TGCGCCAGCAGCCGGACAGGGGACTCTTACGAGCAGTACTTC. Protein product: CASSRTGDSYEQYF.

The chain recombines TRBV19 with TRBJ2-3, with 11 positions matching TRBD2. Germline lookup yields CDR1 LNHDA and CDR2 SQIVND (reference sequence). This CDR3 is built from 16 residues. V shed 5 bases, J shed 0 bases, and the junction held 4 bases outside the gene matches. The CDR3 spells CASSLAGGPSTDTQYF. Written as DNA, the CDR3 is TGTGCCAGTAGTCTAGCGGGAGGACCTAGCACAGATACGCAGTATTTT.

V gene TRBV27 combines with J gene TRBJ2-1, with 7 bases that match TRBD2. CDR1 and CDR2 (germline): MNHEY, SMNVEV (reference sequence). The V segment lost 8 bases and the J segment 12 bases; nucleotides outside the gene matches: 19. This CDR3 is built from 15 residues. As DNA, the CDR3 is TGTGCCAGCCGGGGCGGCGGGAGAGGTGGGTGGGGGCAGTTCTTC. It is translated as CASRGGGRGGWGQFF.